This T cell receptor beta chain was captured by sequencing in a study of blood T cell repertoires in COVID-19. At the level of the study: From the United States, Italy and Spain came samples of acute and convalescent COVID-19.

Sequenced by immunoSEQ multiplex PCR; TCRdb stores in-frame clones only, minus some. Here the sample spans about 410,000 clones, roughly 89% being singletons. This clone has a handful of counts. The receptor was isolated from a woman aged 25 to 39 with active or convalescent COVID-19. Sequencing was done on a sample of peripheral blood.

The CDR3 nucleotides read TGTGCCAGCAGTCCGTCCCATAATTCACCCCTCCACTTT. It encodes CASSPSHNSPLHF. V is TRBV12-3 or TRBV12-4 and J is TRBJ1-6; D is ambiguous. V lost 5 bases to trimming and J lost 5 bases, with 7 bases between them. The CDR3 is 13 amino acids.